The 22 T cell receptor beta chains below come from one sample, sequenced in a study of blood T cell repertoires in COVID-19. The repertoire was sequenced with immunoSEQ multiplex PCR; TCRdb's copy has only in-frame clones and lacks some. Of over 200,000 clones listed, 80% to 90% are singletons. Sequencing was performed on peripheral blood. These receptors originate from an elderly man with acute or convalescent COVID-19.

This rearrangement joins TRBV4-1 to TRBJ2-5, with D possibly matching TRBD1 (6 bases). V lost 0 bases and J lost 9, with 17 bases in between. The CDR3 contains 15 residues. Germline V gene lookup returns CDR1 MGHRA and CDR2 YSYEKL. The CDR3 DNA sequence: TGCGCCAGCAGCCAAGATGGGTCAAGGGCAGGGGCCCAGTACTTC. Translated: CASSQDGSRAGAQYF.

The rearrangement uses TRBV20-1 and TRBJ2-6; 8 bases are a match to TRBD2. The CDR3 loop spans 18 amino acids. Germline V CDR1 and CDR2: DFQATT, SNEGSKA (reference sequence). The trim removed 3 bases at V and 0 bases at J, leaving 10 bases unmatched. DNA for the CDR3: TGCAGTGCTAGTATGGGGAGCGGGAGCCGCTCTGGGGCCAACGTCCTGACTTTC. Residues: CSASMGSGSRSGANVLTF.

The rearrangement joins TRBV14 to TRBJ2-1; D is perhaps TRBD2 (6 bases). The CDR3 has 18 residues. Germline V gene lookup returns CDR1 SGHDN and CDR2 FVKESK. The V gene lost 5 bases and the J gene lost 0 bases, with 20 bases spanning the gap. CDR3: CASSKPGTLPLSYNEQFF. CDR3 in DNA: TGTGCCAGCAGCAAACCCGGGACTCTTCCTCTCTCCTACAATGAGCAGTTCTTC.

The chain links TRBV15 to TRBJ2-1; D is unresolved. Deletions cut 2 bases from V and 0 bases from J, with 8 bases between. Germline V lookup: CDR1 LNHNV, CDR2 YYDKDF (reference sequence). The CDR3 spans 15 residues. The CDR3 region has the DNA TGTGCCACCAGCAGAACCCCGAGCTCCTACAATGAGCAGTTCTTC. Residues: CATSRTPSSYNEQFF.

This clone was recorded once. The chain carries TRBV11-2 and TRBJ1-3; D is unresolved. Germline CDR1 reads SGHAT; CDR2 reads FQNNGV. The CDR3 is 15 amino acids. The V end lost 0 bases, the J end lost 8 bases, and 14 bases lay between the germline ends. Here the CDR3 reads CASSLEAMPGDTIYF. The CDR3 DNA follows: TGTGCCAGCAGCTTAGAAGCGATGCCCGGCGACACCATATATTTT.

The chain combines TRBV5-4 with TRBJ2-5; TRBD2 is a possible D gene (5 bases). V lost 4 bases and J lost 0, with 10 bases in between. The CDR3 totals 14 residues. The germline CDR1 and CDR2 sequences are SGHNT and YYREEE (reference sequence). CDR3 nucleotide sequence: TGTGCCAGCAGCCCGGACTCTTACCAAGAGACCCAGTACTTC. As protein: CASSPDSYQETQYF.

V is TRBV9 and J is TRBJ2-2; TRBD2 agrees at 10 bases. Germline CDR1 SGDLS, CDR2 YYNGEE. Germline trimming cut 2 bases from V and 7 bases from J; bases unmatched to any gene: 8. The CDR3 contains 16 residues. CDR3 region: CASSVVASGSGGELFF. In DNA form, the CDR3 reads TGTGCCAGCAGCGTTGTGGCTAGCGGGAGTGGCGGGGAGCTGTTTTTT.

The J gene is TRBJ2-1, the V gene TRBV7-7, with 8 bases that match TRBD2. Germline V CDR1 and CDR2: SSHAT, FNYEAQ (reference sequence). Germline trimming cut 5 bases from V and 5 bases from J; bases unmatched to any gene: 11. The CDR3 runs 16 residues. CDR3 region: CASSRFREGKNNEQFF. The CDR3, as DNA: TGTGCCAGCAGCCGGTTCCGGGAGGGTAAAAACAATGAGCAGTTCTTC.

The V and J genes are TRBV9 and TRBJ1-2; D gene unclear. V lost 2 bases and J 4 bases, leaving 15 bases between the germline ends. CDR1 and CDR2 (germline): SGDLS, YYNGEE. The CDR3 covers 15 residues. The CDR3 here is CASSVFITLAYGYTF. The CDR3 bases are TGTGCCAGCAGCGTGTTCATTACGCTGGCCTATGGCTACACCTTC.

The rearrangement joins TRBV29-1 to TRBJ2-5; D is ambiguous. The CDR3 extends over 12 amino acids. Germline CDR1 is SQVTM and CDR2 is ANQGSEA. V lost 7 bases, J lost 0 bases, and 9 bases lay in between. DNA of the CDR3: TGCAGCGCTAAACAGAACCAAGAGACCCAGTACTTC. Translation: CSAKQNQETQYF.

The gene calls are TRBV3-1 (or the pseudogene TRBV3-2) and TRBJ2-3, with D perhaps matching TRBD2 (5 bases). Per the germline V gene, CDR1 is LGHDT and CDR2 is YNNKEL (reference sequence). V was clipped by 0 bases and J by 0 bases, with 10 bases between them. The CDR3 loop spans 16 amino acids. The CDR3 spells CASSQDFSASTDTQYF. The CDR3 DNA is TGTGCCAGCAGCCAAGATTTTAGCGCTAGCACAGATACGCAGTATTTT.

This clone has only one observation. The chain links TRBV5-1 to TRBJ2-5, with 16 nucleotides matching TRBD2. V trimming: 4 bases; J trimming: 5 bases; junction bases outside the gene matches: 14. There are 19 residues in the CDR3. The germline V gene encodes CDR1 SGHRS and CDR2 YFSETQ. The CDR3 protein is CASSPGTSGRAGGPETQYF. The CDR3 region has the DNA TGCGCCAGCAGCCCCGGGACTAGCGGGAGGGCCGGGGGTCCTGAGACCCAGTACTTC.

The chain combines TRBV15 with TRBJ1-5; a weak D match, TRBD1 (6 bases). Trimming took off 3 bases at V and 8 bases at J, with 14 bases between the two ends. This CDR3 region has 14 residues. Germline assignment: CDR1 LNHNV and CDR2 YYDKDF (reference sequence). The DNA of the CDR3 is TGTGCCACCAGCAGGTTAGGGGGTTTTGAGCCCCAGCATTTT. Its protein product is CATSRLGGFEPQHF.

The rearrangement joins TRBV7-9 to TRBJ2-7; a possible D gene is TRBD2 (5 bases). This CDR3 contains 12 residues. Germline lookup yields CDR1 SEHNR and CDR2 FQNEAQ (reference sequence). Trimming pared 2 bases from V and 5 bases from J, leaving 7 bases between. The DNA for the CDR3 is TGTGCCAGCAGCTTATCCGGGAACGAGCAGTACTTC. This gives the protein CASSLSGNEQYF.

The chain uses TRBV28 and TRBJ2-1; TRBD2 might be the D (5 bases). With 8 bases removed from V and 5 bases from J, the gap between germline ends came to 16 bases. This CDR3 spans 14 amino acids. Per the germline V gene, CDR1 is MDHEN and CDR2 is SYDVKM. The CDR3 coding sequence is TGTGCCAGCGCACAGTACCGAGCGGACAATGAGCAGTTCTTC. Its protein product is CASAQYRADNEQFF.

The chain couples TRBV6-4 to TRBJ2-1; 12 bases agree with TRBD2. The V and J ends lost 5 bases and 2 bases, in that order; junction bases with no gene match: 10. Germline CDR1 is MRHNA and CDR2 is SNTAGT. The CDR3 sequence is 18 residues long. CDR3 sequence (DNA): TGTGCCAGCAGTAGACTAGCGGGAGTGCGTGACACCTACAATGAGCAGTTCTTC. Translating it yields CASSRLAGVRDTYNEQFF.

This chain links TRBV7-9 with TRBJ1-4; 7 bases agree with TRBD1. CDR3 size: 14 residues. V shed 5 bases, J shed 5 bases, and the junction held 5 bases outside the gene matches. Looked up from germline, CDR1 is SEHNR and CDR2 is FQNEAQ (reference sequence). CDR3 amino acids: CASSIGTANEKLFF. The DNA of the CDR3 is TGTGCCAGCAGCATCGGGACAGCGAATGAAAAACTGTTTTTT.

The gene calls are TRBV4-1 and TRBJ1-2, with D maybe TRBD1 (5 bases). Trimming stripped 0 bases from V and 4 bases from J, with 12 bases between. This CDR3 has 15 residues. From germline, CDR1 is MGHRA and CDR2 YSYEKL. CDR3: CASSQEGQGSYGYTF. The CDR3 DNA reads TGCGCCAGCAGCCAAGAAGGCCAGGGCAGCTATGGCTACACCTTC.

CDR3 bases: TGTGCCAGCCGAGGACCCTCAGGGGCAAATGAAAAACTGTTTTTT. This translates into CASRGPSGANEKLFF. The rearrangement joins TRBV28 to TRBJ1-4; a weak D match, TRBD1 (6 bases). The V gene lost 8 bases and the J gene lost 5 bases, with 18 bases spanning the gap. There are 15 residues in the CDR3. Germline V gene data show CDR1 as MDHEN and CDR2 as SYDVKM.

This chain links TRBV5-4 with TRBJ1-6, with TRBD1 matching 9 bases. Trimming took 4 bases from V and 7 from J; bases not matched to a gene: 3. This CDR3 contains 14 residues. Germline values: CDR1 SGHNT, CDR2 YYREEE (reference sequence). As DNA, the CDR3 is TGTGCCAGCAGCCCCGACAGGGGGAATTCACCCCTCCACTTT. Translated: CASSPDRGNSPLHF.

The rearrangement joins TRBV7-6 to TRBJ2-7, with a possible D match to TRBD1 (6 bases). CDR1 SGHVS and CDR2 FNYEAQ come from the germline V gene. The ends were cut back, 5 bases at V and 4 bases at J, with 15 bases in the middle. This CDR3 has 14 residues. CDR3 loop: CASSPGTYTYEQYF. The CDR3 DNA reads as TGTGCCAGCAGCCCCGGGACATACACATACGAGCAGTACTTC.

The chain recombines TRBV4-2 with TRBJ1-5; D not resolved. The CDR3 covers 13 residues. Germline CDR1 and CDR2: LGHNA and YNFKEQ. Trimming took 3 bases from V and 7 from J, leaving 10 bases between them. Written as DNA, the CDR3 is TGTGCCAGCAGCCAGGGCGCCCTCCAGCCCCAGCATTTT. This gives the protein CASSQGALQPQHF.